Listed below are T cell receptor beta chains from one sample, sequenced in a study of post-analysis software for immune sequencing data. TCRdb passed the PCR reads through MiXCR, listing each CDR3 protein once. The data contain about half a million distinct CDR3 sequences, roughly 45% of them singletons. Sequencing used blood. Source of these receptors: a girl aged 10-17 years with multiple sclerosis. Both conserved end residues are part of each CDR3. D genes are given only for firm matches. Size is omitted from some rows. Given values are once, few, many or a class for expanded clones.

v_call: TRBV5-5
d_call: .
clone_size: few
j_call: TRBJ1-5
cdr3_nt: TGTGCCAGTCGGGCCCCGGGGACCAATCAGCCCCAGCATTTT
cdr3_aa: CASRAPGTNQPQHF

v_call: TRBV28
d_call: .
clone_size: .
j_call: TRBJ2-1
cdr3_nt: TGTGCCAGCAGTTTACGTGGTAGCGGAGCCACCCGGGAGCAGTTCTTC
cdr3_aa: CASSLRGSGATREQFF

v_call: TRBV28
d_call: .
clone_size: few
j_call: TRBJ2-5
cdr3_nt: TGTGCCAGCAGCCACTTAGAGACCCAGTACTTC
cdr3_aa: CASSHLETQYF

v_call: TRBV29-1
d_call: .
clone_size: .
j_call: TRBJ2-5
cdr3_nt: TGCAGCACGAATGGGGGAAAGGGAGAGACCCAGTACTTC
cdr3_aa: CSTNGGKGETQYF

v_call: TRBV18
d_call: TRBD1
clone_size: few
j_call: TRBJ1-5
cdr3_nt: TGTGCCAGCCCTCGGGACAGGGGGTCCAAACAGCCCCAGCATTTT
cdr3_aa: CASPRDRGSKQPQHF

v_call: TRBV4-2
d_call: .
clone_size: .
j_call: TRBJ1-4
cdr3_nt: TGTGCCAGCAGCCAAGATCCAGGACAGAATGAAAAACTGTTTTTT
cdr3_aa: CASSQDPGQNEKLFF

v_call: TRBV9
d_call: TRBD2
clone_size: few
j_call: TRBJ2-3
cdr3_nt: TGTGCCAGCAGCGTAACAGCGGGAGGTAAAGATACGCAGTATTTT
cdr3_aa: CASSVTAGGKDTQYF

v_call: TRBV20-1
d_call: .
clone_size: once
j_call: TRBJ2-7
cdr3_nt: TGCAGTGCTGAGAGCGACGAGCAGTACTTC
cdr3_aa: CSAESDEQYF

v_call: TRBV10-3
d_call: .
clone_size: many
j_call: TRBJ2-5
cdr3_nt: TGTGCCATCAGTGATGGACTGACTTATGAGACCCAGTACTTC
cdr3_aa: CAISDGLTYETQYF

v_call: TRBV29-1
d_call: .
clone_size: .
j_call: TRBJ2-7
cdr3_nt: TGCAGCGTTATGGAGATCCCCTACAATGAGCAGTACTTC
cdr3_aa: CSVMEIPYNEQYF

v_call: TRBV28
d_call: TRBD2
clone_size: once
j_call: TRBJ2-5
cdr3_nt: TGTGCCAGCAGTCCAGGGACTAGCGTCGAGACCCGGTACTTC
cdr3_aa: CASSPGTSVETRYF

v_call: TRBV5-1
d_call: .
clone_size: .
j_call: TRBJ2-2
cdr3_nt: TGCGCCAGCAGCTTAAGACTAGTGGACGGGGAGCTGTTTTTT
cdr3_aa: CASSLRLVDGELFF

v_call: TRBV20-1
d_call: .
clone_size: .
j_call: TRBJ2-6
cdr3_nt: TGCAGTGCTAGCCAGCGCTCTGGGGCCAACGTCCTGACTTTC
cdr3_aa: CSASQRSGANVLTF

v_call: TRBV5-1
d_call: .
clone_size: few
j_call: TRBJ2-3
cdr3_nt: TGCGCCAGCAGCTCCCTCGACAGGACTAGCACAGATACGCAGTATTTT
cdr3_aa: CASSSLDRTSTDTQYF

v_call: TRBV4-1
d_call: TRBD1
clone_size: .
j_call: TRBJ1-1
cdr3_nt: TGCGCCAGCAGCCAGGGATCCCAGGGGGCGCGAATGAACACTGAAGCTTTCTTT
cdr3_aa: CASSQGSQGARMNTEAFF

v_call: TRBV5-5
d_call: TRBD2
clone_size: .
j_call: TRBJ2-1
cdr3_nt: TGTGCCAGCAGCTTGGAAGGAGGACTAGCGGGAGAATTTAGCTCCTACAATGAGCAGTTCTTC
cdr3_aa: CASSLEGGLAGEFSSYNEQFF

v_call: TRBV11-2
d_call: .
clone_size: few
j_call: TRBJ2-3
cdr3_nt: TGTGCCAGCAGCCCCCGTTCGGAAGGCACAGATACGCAGTATTTT
cdr3_aa: CASSPRSEGTDTQYF

v_call: TRBV7-3
d_call: TRBD2
clone_size: .
j_call: TRBJ2-1
cdr3_nt: TGTGCCAGCAGCTTAATTGGGGCGGGAGGAGACGTTAATGAGCAGTTCTTC
cdr3_aa: CASSLIGAGGDVNEQFF

v_call: TRBV29-1
d_call: TRBD1
clone_size: .
j_call: TRBJ1-1
cdr3_nt: TGCAGCGGTCTAACAGGGGGACCTGGAGCTTTCTTT
cdr3_aa: CSGLTGGPGAFF

v_call: TRBV7-3
d_call: TRBD2
clone_size: .
j_call: TRBJ2-1
cdr3_nt: TGTGCCAGCAACCTAGCGGGACACAATGAGCAGTTCTTC
cdr3_aa: CASNLAGHNEQFF

v_call: TRBV7-2
d_call: .
clone_size: .
j_call: TRBJ1-2
cdr3_nt: TGTGCCAGCAGCTTAGCAGGGGCTCTTGGCTACACCTTC
cdr3_aa: CASSLAGALGYTF

v_call: TRBV14
d_call: .
clone_size: .
j_call: TRBJ2-7
cdr3_nt: TGTGCCAGCAGCCAACAGGGCGCTTACGAGCAGTACTTC
cdr3_aa: CASSQQGAYEQYF

v_call: TRBV4-1
d_call: .
clone_size: .
j_call: TRBJ1-5
cdr3_nt: TGCGCCAGCAGCCAAGAGGGTGGTAGGGGAAATCAGCCCCAGCATTTT
cdr3_aa: CASSQEGGRGNQPQHF

v_call: TRBV29-1
d_call: TRBD1
clone_size: .
j_call: TRBJ1-2
cdr3_nt: TGCAGCGTTGATTCCCTGGGCCTTGAAGACAGGGGTTTCCATGGCTACACCTTC
cdr3_aa: CSVDSLGLEDRGFHGYTF